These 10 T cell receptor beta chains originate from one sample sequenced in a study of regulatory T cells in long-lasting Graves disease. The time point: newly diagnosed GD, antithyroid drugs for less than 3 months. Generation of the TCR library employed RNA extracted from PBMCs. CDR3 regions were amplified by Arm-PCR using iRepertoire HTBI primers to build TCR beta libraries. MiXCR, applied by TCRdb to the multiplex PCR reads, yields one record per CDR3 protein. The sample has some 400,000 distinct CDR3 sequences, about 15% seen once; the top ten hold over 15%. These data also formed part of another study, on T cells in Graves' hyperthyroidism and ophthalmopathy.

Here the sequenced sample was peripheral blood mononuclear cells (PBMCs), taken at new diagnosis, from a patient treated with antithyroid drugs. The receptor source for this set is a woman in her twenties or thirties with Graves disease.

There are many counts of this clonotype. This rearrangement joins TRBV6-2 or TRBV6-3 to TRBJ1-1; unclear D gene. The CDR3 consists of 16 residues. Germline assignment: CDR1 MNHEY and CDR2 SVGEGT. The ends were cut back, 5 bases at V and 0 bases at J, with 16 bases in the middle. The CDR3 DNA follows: TGTGCCAGCAGTGAAAAGGCAGTCCGAATGAACACTGAAGCTTTCTTT. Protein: CASSEKAVRMNTEAFF.

The CDR3 region has the DNA TGCGCCAGCAGCTTGGGGACAGGGGGCTCTTACAATCAGCCCCAGCATTTT. Amino acid sequence: CASSLGTGGSYNQPQHF. The gene calls are TRBV5-1 and TRBJ1-5; 11 bases line up with TRBD1. Trimming took 0 bases from V and 3 from J; bases not matched to a gene: 5. The germline V gene has CDR1 SGHRS and CDR2 YFSETQ. The CDR3 consists of 17 residues.

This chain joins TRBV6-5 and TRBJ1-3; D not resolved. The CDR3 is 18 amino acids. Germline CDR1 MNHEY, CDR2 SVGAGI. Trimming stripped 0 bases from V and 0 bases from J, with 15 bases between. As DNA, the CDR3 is TGTGCCAGCAGTTACTCGAGGAGCGAGACCCACTCTGGAAACACCATATATTTT. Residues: CASSYSRSETHSGNTIYF.

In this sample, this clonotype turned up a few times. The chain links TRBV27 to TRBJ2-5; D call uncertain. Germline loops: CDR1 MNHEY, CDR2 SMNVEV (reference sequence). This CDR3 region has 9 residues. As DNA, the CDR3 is TGTGTCCCCCAAGAGACCCAGTACTTC. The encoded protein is CVPQETQYF.

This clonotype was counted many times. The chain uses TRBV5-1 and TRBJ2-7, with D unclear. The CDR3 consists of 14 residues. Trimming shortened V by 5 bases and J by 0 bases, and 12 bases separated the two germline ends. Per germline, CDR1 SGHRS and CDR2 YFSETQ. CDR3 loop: CASSYTADSYEQYF. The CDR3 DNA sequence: TGCGCCAGCAGTTACACGGCCGACTCCTACGAGCAGTACTTC.

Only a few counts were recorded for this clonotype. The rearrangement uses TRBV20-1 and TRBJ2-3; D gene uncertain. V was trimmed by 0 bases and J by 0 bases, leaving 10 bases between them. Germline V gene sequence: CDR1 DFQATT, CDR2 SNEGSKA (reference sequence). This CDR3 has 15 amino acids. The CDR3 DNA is TGCAGTGCTAGAGATCCCCGCAGGAGCACAGATACGCAGTATTTT. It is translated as CSARDPRRSTDTQYF.

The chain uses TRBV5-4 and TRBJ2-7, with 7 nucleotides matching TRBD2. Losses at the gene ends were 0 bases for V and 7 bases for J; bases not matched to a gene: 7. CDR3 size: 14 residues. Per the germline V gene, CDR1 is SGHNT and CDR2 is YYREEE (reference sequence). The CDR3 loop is CASSLGTRYNEQYF. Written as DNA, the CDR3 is TGTGCCAGCAGCTTGGGGACTAGATACAATGAGCAGTACTTC.

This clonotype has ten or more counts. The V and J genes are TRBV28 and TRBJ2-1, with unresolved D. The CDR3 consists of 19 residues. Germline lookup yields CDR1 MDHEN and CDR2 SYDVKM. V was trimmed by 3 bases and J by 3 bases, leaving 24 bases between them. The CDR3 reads CASSLAPVMIFDRYNEQFF. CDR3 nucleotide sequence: TGTGCCAGCAGTTTGGCCCCAGTTATGATCTTCGACCGCTACAATGAGCAGTTCTTC.

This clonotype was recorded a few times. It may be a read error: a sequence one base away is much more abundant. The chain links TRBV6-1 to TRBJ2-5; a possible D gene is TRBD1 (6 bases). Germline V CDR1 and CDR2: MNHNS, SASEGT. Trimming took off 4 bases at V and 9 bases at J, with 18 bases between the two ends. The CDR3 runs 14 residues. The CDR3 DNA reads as TGTGCCAGCAGTGCGACAGTGCTCGCAGGGGCCCAGTACTTC. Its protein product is CASSATVLAGAQYF.

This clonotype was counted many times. The CDR3 sequence: CASSEGVVGIEQFF. The CDR3 DNA reads TGTGCCAGCAGTGAAGGTGTGGTGGGGATTGAGCAGTTCTTC. The genes are TRBV6-2 or TRBV6-3 and TRBJ2-1; D remains unclear. This CDR3 spans 14 amino acids. V was cut by 5 bases and J by 9 bases, with 17 bases left in between. From germline, CDR1 is MNHEY and CDR2 SVGEGT.